This entry describes one TCR beta chain. This entry is derived from a study of early T cells in non-severe SARS-CoV-2 infection. Researchers attached unique molecular identifiers to individual cDNA molecules. A single record per CDR3 protein comes from TCRdb applying MiXCR to the 5' RACE reads. The sample holds 71,000 or so distinct CDR3 sequences; roughly 13% are singletons and the top ten take over 11%. Germline V gene data show CDR1 as MDHEN and CDR2 as SYDVKM. The CDR3 runs to 14 residues. The germline V and J ends were trimmed by 2 bases and 4 bases, with 9 bases remaining between them. The sequenced material came from whole blood. The sequence came from an adult who was a healthcare worker with PCR-confirmed SARS-CoV-2 infection or an uninfected control (not recorded which). The chain uses TRBV28 and TRBJ2-1, with D perhaps being TRBD1 or TRBD2 (5 bases each). The CDR3 reads CASSLVGVYNEQFF. CDR3 DNA sequence: TGTGCCAGCAGTTTAGTGGGGGTTTACAATGAGCAGTTCTTC.